This T cell receptor beta chain stems from a study of blood T cell repertoires in COVID-19 (dated by TCRdb to 2018 to 2020). For the study in its entirety: The collaborator samples originated in the United States, Italy and Spain and spanned the acute and convalescent phases of COVID-19. The prospective study material was composed of cDNA or gDNA derived from T cells, B-cell-depleted T cells, or PBMCs. Subjects who had been exposed to COVID-19, were actively infected with it, or had recovered from it provided the deeply sampled blood TCRbeta repertoires that made up the dataset. The repertoires were released in a freely available public database intended as a resource for research on the immune response to SARS-CoV-2. The samples were drawn from two sources: the first 160 participants of the ongoing ImmuneRACE study, and 950 to 1,500 subjects contributed by 6 global collaborators. Sample metadata almost always included a de-identified subject ID, COVID-19 status, age in years and sex. Where available, HLA class I and class II types were obtained from metadata supplied by the sample provider rather than from assay-based typing. What the research found in general, with its limitations: Clinical and demographic metadata were provided uncurated, with the amount varying by source and participant.

In the germline V gene, CDR1 corresponds to SGHDT and CDR2 to YYEEEE. CDR3 length: 16 amino acids, cysteine to phenylalanine. Only the CDR3 part of the read is kept: 48 bases, read in frame from the first base. Here V drops 0 bases and J drops 3 bases, and the junction holds 6 bases not matched to any gene. The immunoSEQ Assay, a bias-controlled multiplex PCR, was used to amplify TCRbeta CDR3 regions from genomic DNA. For the original study's pipeline: The number of nucleated cells in each sample was estimated by amplification of reference gene primers within the assay. To quantify the absolute abundance of each unique TCRbeta CDR3 rearrangement, sequence reads were collapsed and filtered. For each sample, productive Simpson clonality was calculated by taking the square root of Simpson's diversity index across productive rearrangements. This immuneACCESS table, as held by TCRdb, lists in-frame sequences with V and J called but not all clones. Of the missing ones, under half trace to an unresolved V gene in checked studies; the others have no known cause. The V and J calls and clone size are taken from that table; D and trimming were inferred from the DNA. In this sample the table shows fewer than 65,000 clones, 79% of which occur a single time. The top ten constitute about 25% of the sample.

With regard to this clone: Its antigen remains unidentified. No much larger clone is present one base from it, and per-base qualities are unavailable.

Whole blood was collected in K2EDTA tubes by collaborating institutions according to the institutions' own protocols. For TCRbeta analysis, collaborators shipped samples as frozen whole blood, isolated PBMCs, or DNA extracted from either of those sample types. This TCR came from a man in his 70s with acute or convalescent COVID-19. This chain joins TRBV5-6 to TRBJ2-1, and TRBD2 matches 7 of the central bases. The sequenced material came from peripheral blood. The sequence in DNA is TGTGCCAGCAGCTTGGTTGGGGGGGAGCTCTACAATGAGCAGTTCTTC. This yields the protein CASSLVGGELYNEQFF.